The clone carrying this TCR beta chain was picked up a small number of times. Its antigen is not known. These data belong to a study of cytomegalovirus exposure and HLA in healthy donors. Primers: 60 Vbeta forward and 13 Jbeta reverse. Using immunoSEQ multiplex PCR, the repertoire was profiled, and TCRdb retains in-frame clones only, with some absent. The table includes about 100,000 clones, 65% detected once. This CDR3 region has 16 residues. Trimming cost V 2 bases and J 8 bases; bases outside gene matches: 10. Germline CDR1 reads SGHRS; CDR2 reads YFSETQ. Overall study results and limits: Later, an analysis found that common viral pathogens appeared to be linked with several of the most significant clusters. Later analysis associated a missense DCLRE1C variant with TCR beta V- and J-gene trimming. Segments of the TCR beta V type were, in most cases, productive about 87% or about 30% of the time in an earlier analysis.

This clonotype was sampled from a man aged 30 to 39 in good health and CMV-seropositive. The chain is built from TRBV5-1 and TRBJ1-6, with 7 bases aligning to TRBD1. Sequencing input: PBMCs. CDR3 in amino acids: CASSLTRQGKDSPLHF. DNA of the CDR3: TGCGCCAGCAGCTTAACCAGACAGGGAAAGGATTCACCCCTCCACTTT. Filled out from reference TRBV5-1 and TRBJ1-6, the complete variable domain reads KAGVTQTPRYLIKTRGQQVTLSCSPISGHRSVSWYQQTPGQGLQFLFEYFSETQRNKGNFPGRFSGRQFSNSRSEMNVSTLELGDSALYLCASSLTRQGKDSPLHFGNGTRLTVT.